These T cell receptor beta chains were read from a single sample in a study of shared clonotypes between healthy human individuals. Produced via immunoSEQ multiplex PCR; TCRdb's table is partial and in-frame only. The sample consists of hundreds of thousands of clones, 95% to 96% of them appearing once. Sequenced: naive CD8+ T cells sorted from blood. Source of these receptors: a young woman in good health. The CDR3 runs from the conserved cysteine through the conserved F or W. The order of the fields is J gene, clone size, V gene, D gene, CDR3 DNA, CDR3 protein. The D gene is left open where the match is weak. Clone size, where shown, is once, few, many, or a class for clones that have expanded.

TRBJ2-4,.,TRBV27,.,TGTGCCAGCACCCCTCACCCAGGACGGAACATTCAGTACTTC,CASTPHPGRNIQYF
TRBJ2-1,.,TRBV27,.,TGTGCCAGCAGGCCGGGGACGGACTATCACTACAATGAGCAGTTCTTC,CASRPGTDYHYNEQFF
TRBJ2-1,.,TRBV7-8,TRBD1,TGTGCCAGCAGCACCCTAGGGACAGCAGACAATGAGCAGTTCTTC,CASSTLGTADNEQFF
TRBJ2-3,.,TRBV27,TRBD1,TGTGCCAGCAGTCGGACAGGGGCGGCAGATACGCAGTATTTT,CASSRTGAADTQYF
TRBJ1-6,once,TRBV2,TRBD1,TGTGCCAGCAGTGAAGGACAGGGGCTGTTGTACTCACCCCTCCACTTT,CASSEGQGLLYSPLHF
TRBJ2-3,.,TRBV28,.,TGTGCCAGCAGTAGCTATCAGAATGATACGCAGTATTTT,CASSSYQNDTQYF
TRBJ1-5,.,TRBV28,.,TGTGCCAGCAGTTTGGGGGGGATAAGTCAGCCCCAGCATTTT,CASSLGGISQPQHF
TRBJ1-1,.,TRBV2,.,TGTGCCAGAATACAGGAGAACACTGAAGCTTTCTTT,CARIQENTEAFF
TRBJ2-7,.,TRBV7-9,TRBD1,TGTGCCAGCAGCACGCTCGGGACAGCCTACGAGCAGTACTTC,CASSTLGTAYEQYF
TRBJ2-3,.,TRBV29-1,TRBD2,TGCAGCGTTGCCGGGACTAGGACAGATACGCAGTATTTT,CSVAGTRTDTQYF
TRBJ2-7,.,TRBV19,.,TGTGCCAGTAGTATATCGGGTTTCTACGAGCAGTACTTC,CASSISGFYEQYF
TRBJ2-7,.,TRBV4-1,.,TGCGCCAGCAGCCTCGGACCGAACTCCTACGAGCAGTACTTC,CASSLGPNSYEQYF
TRBJ2-5,.,TRBV28,.,TGTGCCAGCAGTTCAACGGGACTGTTCCAAGAGACCCAGTACTTC,CASSSTGLFQETQYF
TRBJ1-1,.,TRBV28,.,TGTGCCAGCAGTTTAACGAGGACGGCTACTGAAGCTTTCTTT,CASSLTRTATEAFF